The rows below give T cell receptor beta chains drawn from one sample of a study of cytomegalovirus exposure and HLA in healthy donors. The data were produced by immunoSEQ multiplex PCR, yet TCRdb's version contains in-frame clones alone and is incomplete. This sample has 110,000 to 150,000 clones, with approximately 80% found just once. Material: PBMCs. The receptor set was obtained from a man between 18 and 29 years old in good health and CMV-seronegative. Both conserved end residues are part of each CDR3. The D gene is left open where the match is weak. The size of a clone is reported for some rows only, either as once, few or many, or as a class for expanded clones.

size: NA; J: TRBJ2-7; V: TRBV7-9; D: NA; CDR3: CASSLGRGDEQYF; DNA: TGTGCCAGCAGCTTAGGCAGGGGAGACGAGCAGTACTTC
size: NA; J: TRBJ2-2; V: TRBV6-1; D: TRBD2; CDR3: CASSAGLAGAPNTGELFF; DNA: TGTGCCAGCAGTGCAGGGCTAGCGGGAGCCCCGAACACCGGGGAGCTGTTTTTT
size: NA; J: TRBJ2-1; V: TRBV7-2; D: TRBD1; CDR3: CASSLQGAPYNEQFF; DNA: TGTGCCAGCAGCTTACAGGGGGCCCCCTACAATGAGCAGTTCTTC
size: NA; J: TRBJ1-5; V: TRBV6-1; D: TRBD1; CDR3: CASSEGGQNQPQHF; DNA: TGTGCCAGCAGTGAAGGGGGACAGAATCAGCCCCAGCATTTT
size: once; J: TRBJ2-2; V: TRBV19; D: TRBD2; CDR3: CASRLAGGATGELFF; DNA: TGTGCCAGTAGATTAGCGGGGGGGGCCACCGGGGAGCTGTTTTTT
size: NA; J: TRBJ1-1; V: TRBV15; D: NA; CDR3: CATSSTRAGNTEAFF; DNA: TGTGCCACCAGCAGCACCAGGGCTGGGAACACTGAAGCTTTCTTT
size: NA; J: TRBJ1-6; V: TRBV30; D: TRBD1; CDR3: CACQTGGVSPLHF; DNA: TGTGCCTGCCAGACAGGGGGCGTCTCACCCCTCCACTTT
size: NA; J: TRBJ2-3; V: TRBV9; D: NA; CDR3: CASSAGSGLASDTQYF; DNA: TGTGCCAGCAGCGCCGGTTCTGGGCTGGCGTCAGATACGCAGTATTTT
size: NA; J: TRBJ1-2; V: TRBV2; D: NA; CDR3: CASRPDSDYGYTF; DNA: TGTGCCAGCAGGCCGGACAGTGACTATGGCTACACCTTC
size: few; J: TRBJ2-2; V: TRBV6-4; D: NA; CDR3: CASSRDTNTGELFF; DNA: TGTGCCAGCAGCAGAGACACAAACACCGGGGAGCTGTTTTTT
size: NA; J: TRBJ2-4; V: TRBV5-1; D: NA; CDR3: CASSLVAHVGLAKNIQYF; DNA: TGCGCCAGCAGCTTGGTTGCTCACGTAGGACTAGCCAAAAACATTCAGTACTTC
size: NA; J: TRBJ2-7; V: TRBV7-2; D: NA; CDR3: CASSLVAYEQYF; DNA: TGTGCCAGCAGCTTAGTCGCCTACGAGCAGTACTTC